A selection of T cell receptor beta chains follows, all from one sample in a study of T cell responses to AZD1222 COVID-19 vaccine. The assay was immunoSEQ multiplex PCR, and TCRdb's table has in-frame clones only and misses some. The data contain around 110,000 clones, over 75% of them singletons. This specimen consisted of peripheral blood, obtained on day 0 of MenACWY control vaccination. Receptor source: an adult in good health. The CDR3 runs from the conserved cysteine through the conserved F or W. Fields, in order: D gene, CDR3 length, clone size, J gene, V gene, CDR3 protein, CDR3 DNA. D genes are given only for firm matches. Clone sizes are given selectively: once, few, many, or a class where the clone is expanded.

d_gene: .; len: 16; abundance: .; j_gene: TRBJ2-5; v_gene: TRBV11-2; CDR3aa: CASSLGRGEAQETQYF; CDR3nt: TGTGCCAGCAGCTTAGGAAGAGGGGAGGCACAAGAGACCCAGTACTTC
d_gene: .; len: 14; abundance: .; j_gene: TRBJ1-1; v_gene: TRBV7-2; CDR3aa: CASSRPQALGVAFF; CDR3nt: TGTGCCAGCAGCAGGCCACAAGCGCTCGGAGTAGCTTTCTTT
d_gene: .; len: 14; abundance: .; j_gene: TRBJ1-1; v_gene: TRBV30; CDR3aa: CAWSPGEVRAEAFF; CDR3nt: TGTGCCTGGAGTCCCGGGGAAGTCAGGGCTGAAGCTTTCTTT
d_gene: .; len: 12; abundance: .; j_gene: TRBJ1-6; v_gene: TRBV12-3/TRBV12-4; CDR3aa: CASSRENSPLHF; CDR3nt: TGTGCCAGCAGTCGAGAGAATTCACCCCTCCACTTT
d_gene: TRBD1; len: 13; abundance: .; j_gene: TRBJ1-2; v_gene: TRBV19; CDR3aa: CASNSRGDYGYTF; CDR3nt: TGTGCCAGTAACTCCAGGGGGGACTATGGCTACACCTTC
d_gene: .; len: 14; abundance: .; j_gene: TRBJ2-5; v_gene: TRBV7-9; CDR3aa: CASSSDTRRETQYF; CDR3nt: TGTGCCAGCAGTTCAGACACTAGGAGGGAGACCCAGTACTTC
d_gene: TRBD1; len: 15; abundance: .; j_gene: TRBJ1-5; v_gene: TRBV19; CDR3aa: CASSHGQGLNQPQHF; CDR3nt: TGTGCCAGTAGCCACGGACAGGGGTTGAATCAGCCCCAGCATTTT
d_gene: TRBD1; len: 15; abundance: .; j_gene: TRBJ1-6; v_gene: TRBV11-2; CDR3aa: CASRPDRGFYSPLHF; CDR3nt: TGTGCCAGCAGACCCGACAGGGGGTTTTATTCACCCCTCCACTTT
d_gene: .; len: 11; abundance: .; j_gene: TRBJ1-2; v_gene: TRBV28; CDR3aa: CASRTDYGYTF; CDR3nt: TGTGCCAGCAGAACAGATTACGGCTACACCTTC
d_gene: .; len: 16; abundance: .; j_gene: TRBJ2-7; v_gene: TRBV7-4; CDR3aa: CASSLRGGGSSYEQYF; CDR3nt: TGTGCCAGCAGCTTAAGGGGTGGCGGTTCCTCCTACGAGCAGTACTTC
d_gene: .; len: 14; abundance: .; j_gene: TRBJ2-5; v_gene: TRBV3-1/TRBV3-2; CDR3aa: CASSRGGLGETQYF; CDR3nt: TGTGCCAGCAGCCGGGGGGGCCTTGGGGAGACCCAGTACTTC
d_gene: .; len: 13; abundance: once; j_gene: TRBJ2-1; v_gene: TRBV27; CDR3aa: CASSLSLHNEQFF; CDR3nt: TGTGCCAGCAGTTTATCTCTTCACAATGAGCAGTTCTTC
d_gene: .; len: 16; abundance: .; j_gene: TRBJ2-7; v_gene: TRBV18; CDR3aa: CASSANTGPLSYEQYF; CDR3nt: TGTGCCAGCTCAGCCAATACGGGTCCCCTATCCTACGAGCAGTACTTC
d_gene: TRBD2; len: 16; abundance: .; j_gene: TRBJ2-1; v_gene: TRBV7-2; CDR3aa: CASRRPGLAAYNEQFF; CDR3nt: TGTGCCAGCAGGCGGCCGGGACTAGCGGCCTACAATGAGCAGTTCTTC
d_gene: TRBD1; len: 15; abundance: .; j_gene: TRBJ1-2; v_gene: TRBV3-1/TRBV3-2; CDR3aa: CASSQRTGRKDGYTF; CDR3nt: TGTGCCAGCAGCCAACGGACAGGGAGAAAAGATGGCTACACCTTC
d_gene: .; len: 11; abundance: .; j_gene: TRBJ1-1; v_gene: TRBV7-9; CDR3aa: CASSLVGPSFF; CDR3nt: TGTGCCAGCAGCTTAGTAGGCCCCTCTTTCTTT
d_gene: TRBD1; len: 15; abundance: .; j_gene: TRBJ2-2; v_gene: TRBV7-2; CDR3aa: CASSLGRQGIGELFF; CDR3nt: TGTGCCAGCAGCTTAGGCAGACAGGGGATCGGGGAGCTGTTTTTT
d_gene: .; len: 15; abundance: .; j_gene: TRBJ1-3; v_gene: TRBV11-2; CDR3aa: CAIRAAYSSGNTIYF; CDR3nt: TGTGCCATCCGTGCCGCCTACTCCTCTGGAAACACCATATATTTT
d_gene: TRBD2; len: 15; abundance: few; j_gene: TRBJ2-3; v_gene: TRBV10-2; CDR3aa: CASSRLAGDTDTQYF; CDR3nt: TGCGCCAGTTCACGACTAGCGGGGGACACAGATACGCAGTATTTT
d_gene: TRBD2; len: 19; abundance: .; j_gene: TRBJ2-3; v_gene: TRBV11-2; CDR3aa: CASSSPVLAGGRGTDTQYF; CDR3nt: TGTGCCAGCAGCTCCCCCGTCCTAGCGGGGGGGCGGGGCACAGATACGCAGTATTTT
d_gene: TRBD1; len: 18; abundance: once; j_gene: TRBJ1-3; v_gene: TRBV10-3; CDR3aa: CAISRLGGGGLSGNTIYF; CDR3nt: TGTGCCATCAGTCGTCTAGGGGGAGGGGGCCTCTCTGGAAACACCATATATTTT
d_gene: .; len: 15; abundance: .; j_gene: TRBJ1-1; v_gene: TRBV6-5; CDR3aa: CASSRPGTENTEAFF; CDR3nt: TGTGCCAGCAGTCGACCCGGGACGGAGAACACTGAAGCTTTCTTT
d_gene: .; len: 13; abundance: .; j_gene: TRBJ2-3; v_gene: TRBV27; CDR3aa: CASSDGHTDTQYF; CDR3nt: TGTGCCAGCAGCGACGGACACACAGATACGCAGTATTTT
d_gene: TRBD2; len: 15; abundance: .; j_gene: TRBJ2-7; v_gene: TRBV19; CDR3aa: CASSMGSGGVYEQYF; CDR3nt: TGTGCCAGTAGTATGGGAAGCGGGGGGGTCTACGAGCAGTACTTC
d_gene: .; len: 15; abundance: .; j_gene: TRBJ1-4; v_gene: TRBV5-1; CDR3aa: CASSLVGTANEKLFF; CDR3nt: TGCGCCAGCAGCTTGGTTGGGACGGCTAATGAAAAACTGTTTTTT
d_gene: .; len: 11; abundance: .; j_gene: TRBJ1-2; v_gene: TRBV6-5; CDR3aa: CASSLAYGYTF; CDR3nt: TGTGCCAGCAGTCTCGCGTATGGCTACACCTTC
d_gene: .; len: 15; abundance: .; j_gene: TRBJ2-7; v_gene: TRBV5-8; CDR3aa: CASSLDRRGSYEQYF; CDR3nt: TGTGCCAGCAGCTTGGATCGCAGGGGCTCCTACGAGCAGTACTTC
d_gene: .; len: 14; abundance: .; j_gene: TRBJ1-1; v_gene: TRBV7-2; CDR3aa: CASSLWTANTEAFF; CDR3nt: TGTGCCAGCAGCTTATGGACAGCAAACACTGAAGCTTTCTTT
d_gene: .; len: 14; abundance: .; j_gene: TRBJ1-5; v_gene: TRBV18; CDR3aa: CASSPPGRNQPQHF; CDR3nt: TGTGCCAGCTCACCCCCCGGACGGAATCAGCCCCAGCATTTT
d_gene: .; len: 14; abundance: once; j_gene: TRBJ1-4; v_gene: TRBV19; CDR3aa: CASSMGRLNEKLFF; CDR3nt: TGTGCCAGTAGTATGGGACGCCTTAATGAAAAACTGTTTTTT
d_gene: .; len: 11; abundance: once; j_gene: TRBJ2-1; v_gene: TRBV10-3; CDR3aa: CAISEMNEQFF; CDR3nt: TGTGCCATCAGTGAAATGAATGAGCAGTTCTTC